This T cell receptor beta chain is drawn from a study of CD8 T cells in Susac syndrome. Reverse transcription of roughly 0.5 to 1 ug RNA was carried out with random hexamers. immunoSEQ multiplex PCR amplified TCR beta CDR3 across 54 Vbeta, 13 Jbeta. TCRdb reprocessed the immunoSEQ multiplex PCR reads via MiXCR and lists one record per CDR3 protein. The sample lists 400,000 to 550,000 distinct CDR3 sequences; more than 70% were seen once. Treatment-naive patients with stable or active relapsing-remitting disease served as multiple sclerosis controls. The CD8+ and CD4+ T cells were isolated magnetically using a negative isolation approach, whereas the TEMRA cells were enriched by FACS. V dropped 3 bases and J dropped 10; count of bases not matched to a gene: 10. Germline V lookup: CDR1 SGHRS, CDR2 YFSETQ. The CDR3 is made up of 15 amino acids.

The receptor's source is a human donor with multiple sclerosis. The V and J genes are TRBV5-1 and TRBJ1-6; 7 bases match TRBD1. Input material: CD8+ T cells from PBMCs. The CDR3 DNA sequence: TGCGCCAGCAGCTGGGCAGGGGGGAGTCAATCACCCCTCCACTTT. This sequence encodes CASSWAGGSQSPLHF.